Sequencing of this T cell receptor (beta chain) was carried out in a study of blood T cell repertoires in COVID-19. Study at large: The study drew acute and convalescent COVID-19 samples from the United States, Italy and Spain. From T cells, B-cell-depleted T cells, or PBMCs came the material, which was cDNA or gDNA.

This CDR3 has 13 residues. Trimming cost V 10 bases and J 4 bases, with 15 bases left between them. Germline V gives CDR1 LNHDA, CDR2 SQIVND (reference sequence). Methods used by the authors: Reference gene primer amplification gave estimated nucleated cell counts. TCRdb keeps only in-frame clones here, not all; method: immunoSEQ multiplex PCR. V, J and clone size were drawn from that table, and D and trimming were deduced from the DNA. The sample has about 80,000 clones, around 79% seen once. Input material: peripheral blood. The chain combines TRBV19 with TRBJ2-3, with D possibly TRBD2 on 7 matching bases. The sequence was collected from a human donor in a cohort sampled during active COVID-19. CDR3 bases: TGTGCCACCCGCGGGGAGGGGGCAGATACGCAGTATTTT. Translation gives CATRGEGADTQYF. Drawing the rest from reference TRBV19 and TRBJ2-3, the complete variable domain is DGGITQSPKYLFRKEGQNVTLSCEQNLNHDAMYWYRQDPGQGLRLIYYSQIVNDFQKGDIAEGYSVSREKKESFPLTVTSAQKNPTAFYLCATRGEGADTQYFGPGTRLTVL.